The T cell receptor (beta chain) under discussion was sequenced for a study of T cell responses to AZD1222 COVID-19 vaccine. Background on the study: Second doses were pooled across both intervals (about 4 or about 12 weeks).

Assay used: immunoSEQ multiplex PCR; TCRdb lists only in-frame clones, some missing. The table lists more than 100,000 clones, about 85% of them singletons. The germline CDR1 and CDR2 sequences are SGHVS and FNYEAQ. This CDR3 has 19 amino acids. J lost 2 bases, V lost 4 bases, and 15 bases had no gene match. Turning to this clone: Its specificity is not known.

General observations from the study: Repertoires were obtained solely post-peak T cell response.

The TCR originated in an adult in good health. The sample in question was peripheral blood, obtained on day 0 of AZD1222 vaccination. V usage is TRBV7-6 and J usage is TRBJ2-5; 11 positions match TRBD2. The CDR3 region has the DNA TGTGCCAGCAGCTCTGGGACTAGCGGCAAACCCAGGGGGCAAGAGACCCAGTACTTC. This translates into CASSSGTSGKPRGQETQYF.